The 22 T cell receptor beta chains below were found in one sample sequenced in a study of blood T cell repertoires in COVID-19. Sequencing used immunoSEQ multiplex PCR; TCRdb keeps in-frame clones, though not all of them. The table includes 70,000 or so clones, just over 85% detected once. Material: peripheral blood. Receptors originate from a man aged 65-85 years with active or convalescent COVID-19.

The chain uses TRBV11-2 and TRBJ2-1; 7 bases agree with TRBD1. Germline values: CDR1 SGHAT, CDR2 FQNNGV. V shed 2 bases and J 5 bases; nucleotides not matched to a gene: 6. CDR3 size: 15 residues. The CDR3 DNA reads as TGTGCCAGCAGCTTAAGACAGGGAGCTGACAATGAGCAGTTCTTC. It is translated as CASSLRQGADNEQFF.

The chain carries TRBV29-1 and TRBJ2-5; a weak D match, TRBD1 (7 bases). Germline CDR1 SQVTM, CDR2 ANQGSEA. This CDR3 has 14 residues. Trimming cost V 2 bases and J 4 bases, with 14 bases left between them. The CDR3 here is CSVEKTQGGETQYF. DNA for the CDR3: TGCAGCGTTGAAAAAACCCAGGGGGGAGAGACCCAGTACTTC.

The J gene is TRBJ2-7, the V gene TRBV27; D is uncertain. V was shortened by 2 bases and J by 3 bases, with 8 bases between the two germline ends. The CDR3 covers 13 residues. Germline CDR1 MNHEY, CDR2 SMNVEV (reference sequence). The CDR3 DNA sequence: TGTGCCAGCAGTTTACGGGTCAGCTACGAGCAGTACTTC. Its protein product is CASSLRVSYEQYF.

The V and J genes are TRBV10-3 and TRBJ2-1; D gene uncertain. Germline assignment: CDR1 ENHRY and CDR2 SYGVKD. Trimming stripped 6 bases from V and 9 bases from J, with 15 bases between. The CDR3 contains 13 residues. The CDR3 region has the DNA TGTGCCATCAGCCTCACCTTAGAAAGTGAGCAGTTCTTC. Protein product: CAISLTLESEQFF.

This CDR3 reads CASSYNRDTHTGELFF. The CDR3 coding sequence is TGTGCCAGCAGTTATAACCGGGACACACACACCGGGGAGCTGTTTTTT. The chain carries TRBV27 and TRBJ2-2; a possible D gene is TRBD1 (6 bases). The CDR3 extends over 16 amino acids. Per germline, CDR1 MNHEY and CDR2 SMNVEV (reference sequence). The germline V and J ends were trimmed by 4 bases and 3 bases, with 15 bases remaining between them.

V usage is TRBV7-9 and J usage is TRBJ2-3; unclear D gene. CDR1 is SEHNR and CDR2 is FQNEAQ in the germline V gene (reference sequence). The length of the CDR3 is 13 residues. V lost 5 bases to trimming and J lost 3 bases, with 9 bases between them. The CDR3 region is CASSLDGTDTQYF. CDR3 sequence (DNA): TGTGCCAGCAGCCTAGACGGGACAGATACGCAGTATTTT.

This chain connects TRBV5-1 to TRBJ2-1; 8 bases are shared with TRBD2. Looked up from germline, CDR1 is SGHRS and CDR2 is YFSETQ. V was pared by 4 bases and J by 7 bases, with 4 bases of the junction left unmatched. The CDR3 covers 13 residues. DNA for the CDR3: TGCGCCAGCAGCGGGACTAGTAGGAATGAGCAGTTCTTC. Translating gives CASSGTSRNEQFF.

This rearrangement joins TRBV19 to TRBJ1-2, with D possibly matching TRBD1 (6 bases). The germline gives CDR1 LNHDA, CDR2 SQIVND (reference sequence). V lost 7 bases to trimming and J lost 8 bases, with 14 bases between them. This CDR3 spans 12 amino acids. The CDR3 nucleotides are TGTGCCAGTAAGCAGGGGTTGCGGGGCTACACCTTC. Protein sequence: CASKQGLRGYTF.

In this sample, this clone turned up once. The chain has TRBV25-1 and TRBJ2-6; 11 nucleotides match TRBD1. CDR3 length: 17 amino acids. Germline trimming cut 4 bases from V and 0 bases from J; bases unmatched to any gene: 2. Germline values: CDR1 MGHDK, CDR2 SYGVNS. The CDR3 coding sequence is TGTGCCAGCAGTGGGGACAGGGGGGCCTCTGGGGCCAACGTCCTGACTTTC. Residues: CASSGDRGASGANVLTF.

This chain links TRBV7-3 with TRBJ2-5, with TRBD2 as a possible D gene (5 bases). The germline gives CDR1 SGHTA, CDR2 FQGTGA. V was clipped by 6 bases and J by 8 bases, with 16 bases between them. This CDR3 is built from 13 residues. CDR3 coding DNA: TGTGCCAGCAGTCTTAGCGTTACCAGTACCCAGTACTTC. Protein sequence: CASSLSVTSTQYF.

The chain joins TRBV30 to TRBJ1-2; TRBD1 might be the D (5 bases). V was cut by 0 bases and J by 6 bases, with 8 bases left in between. The germline CDR1 and CDR2 sequences are GTSNPN and SVGIG (reference sequence). The CDR3 consists of 12 residues. In DNA, the CDR3 is TGTGCCTGGAGTGTACGGGGGAATGGCTACACCTTC. Its translation: CAWSVRGNGYTF.

The chain has TRBV27 and TRBJ1-2, with TRBD1 matching 7 bases. CDR1 is MNHEY and CDR2 is SMNVEV in the germline V gene (reference sequence). CDR3 length equals 13 residues. J lost 8 bases, V lost 8 bases, and 11 bases had no gene match. This chain's CDR3 is CASASVDRAGYTF. For the CDR3, the DNA is TGTGCCAGCGCATCAGTCGACAGGGCCGGCTACACCTTC.

This rearrangement joins TRBV10-3 to TRBJ2-7, with 9 bases matching TRBD1. From germline, CDR1 is ENHRY and CDR2 SYGVKD. The V gene end was trimmed by 11 bases and the J gene end by 2 bases; junction bases not matched to a gene: 7. The CDR3 consists of 13 residues. CDR3 sequence: CAVSGQGTYEQYF. CDR3 bases: TGTGCCGTTAGCGGACAGGGGACCTACGAGCAGTACTTC.

V and J are TRBV3-1 (or the pseudogene TRBV3-2) and TRBJ2-1; a possible D gene is TRBD2 (6 bases). V lost 3 bases, J lost 6 bases, and 12 bases lay in between. Germline CDR1 and CDR2: LGHDT and YNNKEL (reference sequence). There are 14 residues in the CDR3. The CDR3 region has the DNA TGTGCCAGCAGCCATAGGGTTAGCGGCAATGAGCAGTTCTTC. Translation gives CASSHRVSGNEQFF.

This chain joins TRBV2 and TRBJ1-1, with 7 bases identical to TRBD1. CDR3 size: 15 residues. CDR1 and CDR2 from the germline V gene are SNHLY and FYNNEI. Losses at the gene ends were 6 bases for V and 3 bases for J; bases not matched to a gene: 10. The CDR3 coding sequence is TGTGCCAGCAGGGTAAGGGGACAGAGGGACACTGAAGCTTTCTTT. Its protein is CASRVRGQRDTEAFF.

The J gene is TRBJ1-2, the V gene TRBV6-5; TRBD1 agrees at 7 bases. Germline lookup yields CDR1 MNHEY and CDR2 SVGAGI. The junction had 6 bases not matched to a gene; V was cut back by 6 bases and J by 2 bases. The CDR3 is made up of 14 amino acids. The CDR3, as DNA: TGTGCCAGCAGCCAGGGGGTCGCCAACTATGGCTACACCTTC. Residues: CASSQGVANYGYTF.

The J gene is TRBJ2-3, the V gene TRBV6-5; D perhaps matches TRBD1 (5 bases). The CDR3 contains 12 residues. V was shortened by 10 bases and J by 0 bases, with 8 bases between the two germline ends. Germline loops: CDR1 MNHEY, CDR2 SVGAGI. DNA for the CDR3: TGTGCCACGACAGCTAGCACAGATACGCAGTATTTT. Residues: CATTASTDTQYF.

This chain joins TRBV28 and TRBJ1-2, with TRBD1 identical over 8 bases. The CDR3 sequence is 14 residues long. The V and J ends lost 5 bases and 2 bases, in that order; junction bases with no gene match: 4. Germline-derived CDR1 and CDR2 are MDHEN and SYDVKM. The CDR3 reads CASSPRTGNYGYTF. The CDR3 bases are TGTGCCAGCAGTCCCCGGACAGGGAACTATGGCTACACCTTC.

This clone appeared once. The J gene is TRBJ1-4, the V gene TRBV19; 7 bases are a match to TRBD1. This CDR3 region has 16 residues. V dropped 8 bases and J dropped 0; count of bases not matched to a gene: 9. CDR1 is LNHDA, CDR2 SQIVND, per germline (reference sequence). CDR3 nucleotides: TGTGCCAGTGGTGACAACAGGGGATCAACTAATGAAAAACTGTTTTTT. It translates to CASGDNRGSTNEKLFF.

V and J are TRBV4-1 and TRBJ1-2; 8 bases map to TRBD1. The trim removed 0 bases at V and 4 bases at J, leaving 4 bases unmatched. The CDR3 loop spans 15 amino acids. CDR1 and CDR2 (germline): MGHRA, YSYEKL. The CDR3 DNA sequence: TGCGCCAGCAGCCAAGAGGACAGGGCGTTCTATGGCTACACCTTC. Protein product: CASSQEDRAFYGYTF.

CDR3 in amino acids: CASSPGLWDEQFF. The CDR3 DNA sequence: TGTGCCAGCAGCCCGGGACTTTGGGATGAGCAGTTCTTC. The chain joins TRBV5-4 to TRBJ2-1, with TRBD2 as a possible D gene (6 bases). Trimming took 4 bases from V and 8 from J, leaving 13 bases between them. The germline CDR1 and CDR2 sequences are SGHNT and YYREEE (reference sequence). CDR3 length: 13 amino acids. The full variable domain, rest sourced from reference TRBV5-4 and TRBJ2-1, is ETGVTQSPTHLIKTRGQQVTLRCSSQSGHNTVSWYQQALGQGPQFIFQYYREEENGRGNFPPRFSGLQFPNYSSELNVNALELDDSALYLCASSPGLWDEQFFGPGTRLTVL.

V and J are TRBV11-2 and TRBJ2-7; 7 nucleotides match TRBD1. CDR3 length: 17 residues. V trimming: 1 base; J trimming: 0 bases; junction bases outside the gene matches: 9. Germline lookup yields CDR1 SGHAT and CDR2 FQNNGV. This chain's CDR3 is CASSLVHGQVSSYEQYF. CDR3 DNA sequence: TGTGCCAGCAGCTTAGTCCACGGACAGGTTAGCTCCTACGAGCAGTACTTC.